The rows below give T cell receptor beta chains drawn from one sample of a study of cytomegalovirus exposure and HLA in healthy donors. Some clones are missing from TCRdb's copy, which holds only in-frame ones; the method was immunoSEQ multiplex PCR. The sample records approximately 110,000 clones, approximately 80% being singletons. Specimen: PBMCs. These receptors were collected from a young woman in good health and CMV-seropositive. CDR3s include the opening cysteine and the closing phenylalanine or tryptophan. A D gene is named only where the DNA matches it firmly. Not all rows give a size; the values are once, few, many and, for expanded clones, a class.

V gene	clone size	J gene	D gene	CDR3 DNA	CDR3 protein
TRBV7-3	few	TRBJ2-2	NA	TGTGCCAGCAGCTTATTTGGCGGGGTTAACACCGGGGAGCTGTTTTTT	CASSLFGGVNTGELFF
TRBV30	NA	TRBJ1-1	NA	TGTGCCTTACTAAGCCGGAACAAGGGGGTAAACACTGAAGCTTTCTTT	CALLSRNKGVNTEAFF
TRBV7-3	NA	TRBJ2-1	NA	TGTGCCAGCAGCGTCTCGACTAGCAATGAGCAGTTCTTC	CASSVSTSNEQFF
TRBV15	NA	TRBJ1-4	NA	TGTGCCACCAGCAGAGACAGGGCGTGGGATGAAAAACTGTTTTTT	CATSRDRAWDEKLFF
TRBV9	NA	TRBJ2-1	NA	TGTGCCAGCAGCGTATTGGGGATGACGGGGGAGCAGTTCTTC	CASSVLGMTGEQFF
TRBV9	NA	TRBJ2-3	TRBD2	TGTGCCAGCAGCGTATTAGCGGGAACGGGCACAGATACGCAGTATTTT	CASSVLAGTGTDTQYF
TRBV4-2	NA	TRBJ1-1	TRBD1	TGTGCCAGCAGCCAACCGGGACAGGGGGCCCGAACTGAAGCTTTCTTT	CASSQPGQGARTEAFF
TRBV27	NA	TRBJ2-1	TRBD2	TGTGCCAGCAGTCCCGGGACTAGCCCCAACAATGAGCAGTTCTTC	CASSPGTSPNNEQFF
TRBV19	few	TRBJ2-7	NA	TGTGCCAGTACCACGAGCGGCTTTCTGGGAGAGCAGTACTTC	CASTTSGFLGEQYF
TRBV6-5	few	TRBJ1-4	NA	TGTGCCAGCATGGGCAGGGCTAATGAAAAACTGTTTTTT	CASMGRANEKLFF
TRBV11-2	NA	TRBJ2-7	NA	TGTGCCAGCAGCTTACGGACTTATTACGAGCAGTACTTC	CASSLRTYYEQYF
TRBV6-5	few	TRBJ2-7	NA	TGTGCCAGCAGTGGGACAATCTCCTACGAGCAGTACTTC	CASSGTISYEQYF
TRBV2	NA	TRBJ2-5	NA	TGTGCCAGAAGAACTACGAGAGAGGAGACCCAGTACTTC	CARRTTREETQYF
TRBV9	NA	TRBJ2-7	NA	TGTGCCAGCAGCGTAGGCACCACTACCTCCTACGAGCAGTACTTC	CASSVGTTTSYEQYF
TRBV2	NA	TRBJ1-5	TRBD1	TGTGCCAGCAGTACTGGACAGGGGGGTTCATTT	CASSTGQGGSF
TRBV5-1	once	TRBJ1-1	NA	TGCGCCAGCAGCTTGCGCCGGGAGACCTCGGGGACTGAAGCTTTCTTT	CASSLRRETSGTEAFF
TRBV7-9	NA	TRBJ2-5	NA	TGTGCCAGCAGCTTAAACCCCGGGGTTCAAGAGACCCAGTACTTC	CASSLNPGVQETQYF
TRBV7-3	NA	TRBJ2-2	TRBD2	TGTGCCAGCAGCTCCAAAGCGGCTAGGACTAGCGGGAGTAAGGGGGAGCTGTTTTTT	CASSSKAARTSGSKGELFF
TRBV5-1	NA	TRBJ1-1	NA	TGCGCCAGCAGCCAAAGGGAGATGAACACTGAAGCTTTCTTT	CASSQREMNTEAFF
TRBV6-1	NA	TRBJ1-2	NA	TGTGCCAGCAGTGAGGTCGACAGATTCTATGGCTACACCTTC	CASSEVDRFYGYTF
TRBV5-1	NA	TRBJ1-1	NA	TGCGCCAGCAGCTTGGGGTTCTCGGGAACTGAAGCTTTCTTT	CASSLGFSGTEAFF
TRBV12-5	NA	TRBJ2-7	NA	TGTGCTAGTGGACAGGGCCCTAGATTAAACGAGCAGTACTTC	CASGQGPRLNEQYF
TRBV6-1	NA	TRBJ2-1	NA	TGTGCCAGCAGTGAAGCGCAGGGAAGCAATGAGCAGTTCTTC	CASSEAQGSNEQFF
TRBV19	few	TRBJ2-2	TRBD2	TGTGCCAGTAGTACACCCCACACCAGCGGGAGCGGCGCCGGGGAGCTGTTTTTT	CASSTPHTSGSGAGELFF
TRBV2	NA	TRBJ2-5	TRBD2	TGTGCCAGCACCGGACTAGCGGGACACGAGACCCAGTACTTC	CASTGLAGHETQYF
TRBV5-1	NA	TRBJ1-5	TRBD1	TGCGCCAGCAGCTCAGGACAGGGACCCAATCAGCCCCAGCATTTT	CASSSGQGPNQPQHF
TRBV6-1	NA	TRBJ1-2	TRBD1	TGTGCCAGCAGTTTCGGGACAGGGAATTATGGCTACACCTTC	CASSFGTGNYGYTF
TRBV9	NA	TRBJ2-1	TRBD2	TGTGCCAGCAGCGTGACTAGCGGAGTTTACAATGAGCAGTTCTTC	CASSVTSGVYNEQFF
TRBV7-8	NA	TRBJ1-3	TRBD1	TGTGCCAGCAGCTTAGAGGGGGCGAGTGGAAACACCATATATTTT	CASSLEGASGNTIYF